The following is a TCR beta chain sequence with its context. Its antigen is not known. Expressed TCRB transcripts were sequenced because the isolated RNA had all been reverse transcribed beforehand. Some clones are missing from TCRdb's copy, which holds only in-frame ones; the method was immunoSEQ multiplex PCR. The sample records roughly 300,000 clones, around an eighth being singletons. The record originates from a study of beta chain features in type 1 diabetes. The study's findings and limits: With patients and controls alike, PCR might favor shorter templates to an equal degree. Type 1 diabetes patients showed a moderate but significant shortening of TCRB CDR3s in all four CD4+ subsets. Healthy donors had naive, central memory and Treg TCRB repertoires that appeared less similar than those seen among patients.

CDR1 and CDR2 from the germline V gene are SGHTA and FQGNSA. The CDR3 covers 14 residues. V dropped 1 base and J dropped 6 bases, with 10 bases sitting between them. CD45RO/CCR7/CD25/CD127/CD95/CD27 separated CD4+ naive, central memory, regulatory and stem cell-like memory cells by sorting. Over 95% purity was reached by all sorted populations. V and J are TRBV7-2 and TRBJ2-1; D unclear. This TCR came from a man younger than 45 with type 1 diabetes. Sequencing was performed on naive CD4+ T cells from blood. Written as DNA, the CDR3 is TGTGCCAGCAGCTTAGGGCCCTCCCTCAATGAGCAGTTCTTC. This sequence encodes CASSLGPSLNEQFF.